Each of the 28 T cell receptor beta chains below was sequenced from the same sample in a study of T cells in Graves' hyperthyroidism and ophthalmopathy. TCR beta CDR3 regions were amplified from RNA. The HTBI set primed first-round TCR CDR3 RT-PCR. TCRdb fed the multiplex PCR reads into MiXCR, producing one record per CDR3 protein. There are approximately 600,000 distinct CDR3 sequences in the sample; approximately 14% occur only once, and roughly 7% lies in the top ten. Sequencing input: blood. The receptors derive from a woman aged 18-30 years with Graves' ophthalmopathy.

CDR3 in amino acids: CSAIGTSGWYGNEQFF. In nucleotides, the CDR3 is TGCAGTGCTATTGGGACTAGCGGGTGGTATGGCAATGAGCAGTTCTTC. This rearrangement joins TRBV20-1 to TRBJ2-1; TRBD2 aligns across 12 bases. The CDR3 has 16 amino acids. CDR1 and CDR2 from the germline V gene are DFQATT and SNEGSKA (reference sequence). J was trimmed by 6 bases and V by 4 bases; bases with no gene match: 10.

The sample holds many counts of this clonotype. The J gene is TRBJ1-3, the V gene TRBV28; D unresolved. The V and J ends lost 6 bases and 3 bases respectively, with 9 bases between them. This CDR3 has 13 amino acids. The germline V gene encodes CDR1 MDHEN and CDR2 SYDVKM. The CDR3 spells CASSRTYGNTIYF. The CDR3 nucleotides read TGTGCCAGCAGCCGAACCTATGGAAACACCATATATTTT.

Concerning this clonotype itself: A much larger clone lies a single base off, so this may be a read error. Here the CDR3 omits its conserved ending phenylalanine or tryptophan, so a read error is the likely source. The chain uses TRBV6-2 or TRBV6-3 and TRBJ2-5; TRBD1 matches at 9 bases. The CDR3 is made up of 14 amino acids. Germline-derived CDR1 and CDR2 are MNHEY and SVGEGT. V dropped 4 bases and J dropped 4; count of bases not matched to a gene: 4. The CDR3 reads CASSSGTGLETQYS. In DNA form, the CDR3 reads TGTGCCAGCAGTTCCGGGACAGGGTTAGAGACCCAGTACTCC.

CDR3 sequence (DNA): TGTGCCACTTCGACAGGTACTATTCAGTACTTC. This translates into CATSTGTIQYF. The chain carries TRBV12-3 or TRBV12-4 and TRBJ2-4, with TRBD1 as a possible D gene (6 bases). Trimming took 10 bases from V and 10 from J, leaving 14 bases between them. The CDR3 is 11 residues long.

The table lists this clonotype with many counts. V usage is TRBV10-3 and J usage is TRBJ1-1, with a possible D match to TRBD1 (6 bases). Trimming shortened V by 3 bases and J by 0 bases, and 11 bases separated the two germline ends. The CDR3 has 15 amino acids. Germline CDR1 and CDR2: ENHRY and SYGVKD. CDR3 DNA: TGTGCCATCAGTGATTTCAGGGGTTTGAACACTGAAGCTTTCTTT. Its translation is CAISDFRGLNTEAFF.

The table lists this clonotype with many counts. The chain joins TRBV7-9 to TRBJ2-5, with TRBD2 matching 8 bases. The CDR3 runs 15 residues. The trim removed 5 bases at V and 5 bases at J, leaving 10 bases unmatched. Germline loops: CDR1 SEHNR, CDR2 FQNEAQ (reference sequence). The CDR3 DNA follows: TGTGCCAGCAGCACCCGACTAGCGCGGTGGGAGACCCAGTACTTC. Its translation: CASSTRLARWETQYF. Variable domain in full (rest from reference TRBV7-9 and TRBJ2-5): DTGVSQNPRHKITKRGQNVTFRCDPISEHNRLYWYRQTLGQGPEFLTYFQNEAQLEKSRLLSDRFSAERPKGSFSTLEIQRTEQGDSAMYLCASSTRLARWETQYFGPGTRLLVL.

This clonotype was counted many times. The V gene is TRBV4-1, the J gene TRBJ1-6, with a tentative D call TRBD1 (5 bases). This CDR3 has 14 residues. The germline CDR1 and CDR2 sequences are MGHRA and YSYEKL. Trimming shortened V by 0 bases and J by 8 bases, and 8 bases separated the two germline ends. The chain's CDR3 is CASSQEGGDSPLHF. CDR3 in DNA: TGCGCCAGCAGCCAAGAGGGGGGGGATTCACCCCTCCACTTT.

This clonotype was found a few times. The rearrangement uses TRBV12-3 or TRBV12-4 and TRBJ1-2; TRBD1 might be the D (6 bases). V dropped 2 bases and J dropped 3 bases, with 13 bases sitting between them. The CDR3 contains 15 residues. CDR3 in amino acids: CASSLIAGADYGYTF. The CDR3 bases are TGTGCCAGCAGTTTAATTGCAGGGGCTGACTATGGCTACACCTTC.

This clonotype was observed a few times. The rearrangement uses TRBV5-6 and TRBJ2-1; tentative D call: TRBD1 (6 bases). Trimming stripped 4 bases from V and 1 base from J, with 15 bases between. The CDR3 consists of 16 residues. CDR1 SGHDT and CDR2 YYEEEE come from the germline V gene. The CDR3 coding sequence is TGTGCCAGCAGCCGTCGGACAGCCCCGTCCTACAATGAGCAGTTCTTC. Translated, it gives CASSRRTAPSYNEQFF.

The chain has TRBV5-8 and TRBJ2-3, with D maybe TRBD2 (5 bases). The CDR3 is 15 amino acids. Trimming stripped 1 base from V and 2 bases from J, with 11 bases between. Germline values: CDR1 SGHTS, CDR2 YDEGEE. The CDR3 region has the DNA TGTGCCAGCAGCTTGCCACTAGGTTTCACAGATACGCAGTATTTT. It encodes CASSLPLGFTDTQYF. Using reference TRBV5-8 and TRBJ2-3 for the parts outside the CDR3, the full variable domain is EAGVTQSPTHLIKTRGQQATLRCSPISGHTSVYWYQQALGLGLQFLLWYDEGEERNRGNFPPRFSGRQFPNYSSELNVNALELEDSALYLCASSLPLGFTDTQYFGPGTRLTVL.

This clonotype occurred a few times. The V call is TRBV3-1, the J call TRBJ1-2, with D possibly matching TRBD1 (5 bases). Trimming removed 2 bases at V and 8 bases at J, with 18 bases between. Looked up from germline, CDR1 is LGHDT and CDR2 is YNNKEL (reference sequence). This CDR3 has 15 residues. The CDR3, as DNA: TGTGCCAGCAGCCAAAATTTTGAGCCCCGGGGGGGCTACACCTTC. Its translation is CASSQNFEPRGGYTF.

This clonotype has a count of ten or more. V usage is TRBV12-3 or TRBV12-4 and J usage is TRBJ2-3; D call uncertain. This CDR3 region has 13 residues. The V gene lost 7 bases and the J gene lost 4 bases, with 12 bases spanning the gap. CDR3 sequence: CASTPDRPDTQYF. DNA for the CDR3: TGTGCCAGCACCCCGGACCGGCCAGATACGCAGTATTTT.

This clonotype was counted at least ten times. V gene TRBV5-6 combines with J gene TRBJ2-3; D unresolved. Trimming stripped 1 base from V and 2 bases from J, with 17 bases between. Germline loops: CDR1 SGHDT, CDR2 YYEEEE. The CDR3 extends over 17 amino acids. CDR3 region: CASSLSTAVIDTDTQYF. CDR3 sequence (DNA): TGTGCCAGCAGCTTGTCTACAGCCGTAATCGACACAGATACGCAGTATTTT.

This clonotype occurred many times. The J gene is TRBJ2-3, the V gene TRBV28, with 9 nucleotides matching TRBD1. CDR3 length: 13 residues. Germline loops: CDR1 MDHEN, CDR2 SYDVKM. V lost 5 bases, J lost 6 bases, and 3 bases stayed unmatched. CDR3 protein: CASSTGGIDTQYF. The CDR3 nucleotides read TGTGCCAGCAGTACAGGGGGCATCGATACGCAGTATTTT. Based on the CDR3 plus reference TRBV28 and TRBJ2-3, the full variable domain is DVKVTQSSRYLVKRTGEKVFLECVQDMDHENMFWYRQDPGLGLRLIYFSYDVKMKEKGDIPEGYSVSREKKERFSLILESASTNQTSMYLCASSTGGIDTQYFGPGTRLTVL.

This clonotype was recorded at least ten times. The V call is TRBV7-6, the J call TRBJ2-2; 7 bases match TRBD2. Trimming took 3 bases from V and 0 from J; bases not matched to a gene: 4. The CDR3 sequence is 16 residues long. Per germline, CDR1 SGHVS and CDR2 FNYEAQ. The CDR3 loop reads CASSFRSGTNTGELFF. As DNA, the CDR3 is TGTGCCAGCAGCTTTAGAAGCGGGACGAACACCGGGGAGCTGTTTTTT.

The table lists this clonotype with a few counts. The genes are TRBV9 and TRBJ2-3, with D perhaps matching TRBD1 or TRBD2 (5 bases each). CDR1 SGDLS and CDR2 YYNGEE come from the germline V gene. CDR3 length: 15 residues. V lost 0 bases and J 5 bases, leaving 13 bases between the germline ends. The CDR3 loop reads CASSVVGGELDTQYF. The CDR3, as DNA: TGTGCCAGCAGCGTAGTTGGGGGAGAACTAGATACGCAGTATTTT.

This clonotype appeared many times. This chain joins TRBV5-1 and TRBJ1-1; D not resolved. V lost 0 bases, J lost 0 bases, and 9 bases lay in between. The germline V gene encodes CDR1 SGHRS and CDR2 YFSETQ. The CDR3 loop spans 15 amino acids. The CDR3 protein is CASSLAAAVNTEAFF. The CDR3 coding sequence is TGCGCCAGCAGCTTGGCCGCAGCGGTGAACACTGAAGCTTTCTTT.

With respect to this clonotype: A single base separates this from a much larger clone, so it may be a read error. The genes are TRBV12-3 or TRBV12-4 and TRBJ2-1, with TRBD2 identical over 8 bases. There are 12 residues in the CDR3. CDR3 in DNA: TGTGCCAGCGGTTTAAGTAGCGGGATGGAGTTCTTC. It encodes CASGLSSGMEFF.

This clonotype was picked up many times. The chain carries TRBV6-2 or TRBV6-3 and TRBJ2-7; D possibly corresponds to TRBD2 (6 bases). CDR1 and CDR2 (germline): MNHEY, SVGEGT. Trimming stripped 3 bases from V and 3 bases from J, with 15 bases between. This CDR3 spans 15 amino acids. The CDR3 sequence is CASSYGGVSLYEQYF. Written as DNA, the CDR3 is TGTGCCAGCAGTTATGGAGGGGTCTCCCTCTACGAGCAGTACTTC.

The chain has TRBV7-8 and TRBJ2-1; 10 bases are shared with TRBD2. CDR3 length equals 18 residues. V lost 6 bases to trimming and J lost 9 bases; unmatched junction nucleotides: 20. In germline, CDR1 is SGHVS, CDR2 FQNEAQ. The CDR3 region has the DNA TGTGCCAGCAGTTTATCGAGCCCTATGCTAGCGGGAGAAACTGAGCAGTTCTTC. The encoded protein is CASSLSSPMLAGETEQFF.

This clonotype was seen repeatedly, ten times or more. The chain carries TRBV12-3 or TRBV12-4 and TRBJ2-7, with 8 bases matching TRBD1. The CDR3 is 13 residues long. V lost 6 bases and J lost 3; bases outside the gene matches: 4. CDR3 in amino acids: CASRSDRDYEQYF. The DNA of the CDR3 is TGTGCCAGCAGGTCGGACAGGGACTACGAGCAGTACTTC.

This clonotype showed up many times. V gene TRBV10-3 combines with J gene TRBJ2-7, with no clear D. This CDR3 spans 12 amino acids. Germline assignment: CDR1 ENHRY and CDR2 SYGVKD. V lost 6 bases and J 4 bases, leaving 10 bases between the germline ends. The CDR3 reads CAIRTAGYEQYF. Here the CDR3 DNA reads TGTGCCATCAGGACGGCCGGGTACGAGCAGTACTTC.

The V call is TRBV7-2, the J call TRBJ2-3; 16 positions agree with TRBD2. V lost 5 bases and J lost 6; bases outside the gene matches: 8. The V gene's germline CDR1 is SGHTA and CDR2 FQGNSA. The CDR3 runs 17 residues. The CDR3 region has the DNA TGTGCCAGCAGCACCCCAGGGACTAGCGGGAGGGCCGATACGCAGTATTTT. It yields the protein CASSTPGTSGRADTQYF.

This clonotype was seen a single time. The chain is built from TRBV2 and TRBJ2-3, with 11 bases fitting TRBD2. V was clipped by 6 bases and J by 4 bases; unmatched bases: 12. Germline assignment: CDR1 SNHLY and CDR2 FYNNEI. The CDR3 is 17 amino acids. As DNA, the CDR3 is TGTGCCAGCAGACCGAGACTCGGGACTAGCGGCTCAGATACGCAGTATTTT. It encodes CASRPRLGTSGSDTQYF.

This clonotype was seen many times. The chain couples TRBV6-2 or TRBV6-3 to TRBJ1-5, with D maybe TRBD1 (6 bases). CDR3 size: 18 residues. Germline V gives CDR1 MNHEY, CDR2 SVGEGT. V was shortened by 2 bases and J by 3 bases, with 20 bases between the two germline ends. The CDR3 DNA sequence: TGTGCCAGCAGTTACCACCCAGGGGCAGGGTTTAACAATCAGCCCCAGCATTTT. Its protein is CASSYHPGAGFNNQPQHF.

About this clonotype itself: It may be a read error: a sequence one base away is much more abundant. V gene TRBV7-9 combines with J gene TRBJ2-1; 8 positions agree with TRBD2. From germline, CDR1 is SEHNR and CDR2 FQNEAQ (reference sequence). The CDR3 consists of 15 residues. The V segment lost 6 bases and the J segment 5 bases; nucleotides outside the gene matches: 9. The CDR3 reads CASRRLARVNNEQFF. In DNA, the CDR3 is TGTGCCAGCAGGAGACTAGCGAGAGTGAACAATGAGCAGTTCTTC.

This clonotype has more than one count but fewer than ten. A much larger clonotype is one base distant, so this may be a read error. The chain has TRBV12-3 or TRBV12-4 and TRBJ2-5; 8 bases are a match to TRBD1. This CDR3 has 13 amino acids. The CDR3 nucleotides read TGTGCCAGCAGACAGGGGGGCCAAGAGGCCCAGTACTTC. Its translation is CASRQGGQEAQYF.

This clonotype was seen only a few times. The chain combines TRBV6-1 with TRBJ2-2; possibly TRBD1 for D (6 bases). Trimming took 6 bases from V and 3 from J, leaving 11 bases between them. The CDR3 contains 14 residues. Germline loops: CDR1 MNHNS, CDR2 SASEGT. CDR3 region: CASSYTGYTGELFF. In DNA form, the CDR3 reads TGTGCCAGCAGCTACACAGGGTACACCGGGGAGCTGTTTTTT.